This entry concerns a single T cell receptor beta chain. This sample was taken from a study of blood T cell repertoires in COVID-19. Per the study methods: By means of reference gene primer amplification, nucleated cell counts were estimated. Sequencing was performed with immunoSEQ multiplex PCR; in TCRdb, only in-frame clones are kept and a portion is missing. V, J and clone size are those of that table, while D and trimming were read from the DNA. The sample includes about 59,000 clones, around 84% of them seen just once. From germline, CDR1 is SGHKS and CDR2 YYEKEE (reference sequence). The ends lost 2 bases at V and 1 base at J; junction bases unmatched: 2. CDR3 size: 15 residues.

Sequenced: peripheral blood. The TCR comes from a man aged 60 to 69 with acute or convalescent COVID-19. The J gene is TRBJ2-5, the V gene TRBV5-5, with 10 bases fitting TRBD2. The CDR3 region is CASSFSGGSQETQYF. CDR3 bases: TGTGCCAGCAGCTTTAGCGGGGGGTCCCAAGAGACCCAGTACTTC.